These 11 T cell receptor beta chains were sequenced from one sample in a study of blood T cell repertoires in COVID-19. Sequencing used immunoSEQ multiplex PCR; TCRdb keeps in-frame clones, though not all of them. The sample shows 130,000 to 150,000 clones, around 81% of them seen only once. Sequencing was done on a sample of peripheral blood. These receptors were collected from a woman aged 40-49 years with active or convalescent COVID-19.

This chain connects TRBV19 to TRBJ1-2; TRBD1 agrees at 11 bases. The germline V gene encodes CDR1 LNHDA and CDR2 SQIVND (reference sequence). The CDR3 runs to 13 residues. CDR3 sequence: CVTGQGGGYGYTF. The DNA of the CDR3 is TGTGTGACGGGACAGGGGGGCGGCTATGGCTACACCTTC. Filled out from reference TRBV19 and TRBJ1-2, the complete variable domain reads DGGITQSPKYLFRKEGQNVTLSCEQNLNHDAMYWYRQDPGQGLRLIYYSQIVNDFQKGDIAEGYSVSREKKESFPLTVTSAQKNPTAFYLCVTGQGGGYGYTFGSGTRLTVV.

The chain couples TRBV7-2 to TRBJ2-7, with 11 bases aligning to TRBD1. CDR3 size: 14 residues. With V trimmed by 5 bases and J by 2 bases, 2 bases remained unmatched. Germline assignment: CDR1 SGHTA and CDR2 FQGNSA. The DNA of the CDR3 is TGTGCCAGCAGCGGGGGACAGGGGGCCTACGAGCAGTACTTC. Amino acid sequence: CASSGGQGAYEQYF.

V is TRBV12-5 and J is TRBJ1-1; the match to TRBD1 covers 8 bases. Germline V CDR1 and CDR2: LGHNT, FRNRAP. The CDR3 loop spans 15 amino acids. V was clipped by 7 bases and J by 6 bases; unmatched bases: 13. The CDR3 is CASVLRQGILPEAFF. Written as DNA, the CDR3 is TGTGCTAGTGTCCTCAGACAGGGGATACTCCCTGAAGCTTTCTTT.

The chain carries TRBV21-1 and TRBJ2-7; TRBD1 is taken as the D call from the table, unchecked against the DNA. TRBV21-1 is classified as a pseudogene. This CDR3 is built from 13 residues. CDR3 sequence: CASSTYRVYEQYF. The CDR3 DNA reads TGTGCCAGCAGCACCTACAGGGTCTACGAGCAGTACTTC.

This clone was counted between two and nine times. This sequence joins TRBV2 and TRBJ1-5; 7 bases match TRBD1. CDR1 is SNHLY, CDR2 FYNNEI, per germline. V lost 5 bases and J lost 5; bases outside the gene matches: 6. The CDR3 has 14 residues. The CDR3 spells CASSPDRDDQPQHF. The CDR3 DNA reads TGTGCCAGCAGTCCCGACAGGGATGATCAGCCCCAGCATTTT.

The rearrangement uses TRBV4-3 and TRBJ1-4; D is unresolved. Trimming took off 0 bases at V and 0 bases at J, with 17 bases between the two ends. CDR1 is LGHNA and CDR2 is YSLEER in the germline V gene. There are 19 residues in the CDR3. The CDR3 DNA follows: TGCGCCAGCAGCCAAGAGGCGCGGGTCTTCTCTGCAACTAATGAAAAACTGTTTTTT. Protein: CASSQEARVFSATNEKLFF.

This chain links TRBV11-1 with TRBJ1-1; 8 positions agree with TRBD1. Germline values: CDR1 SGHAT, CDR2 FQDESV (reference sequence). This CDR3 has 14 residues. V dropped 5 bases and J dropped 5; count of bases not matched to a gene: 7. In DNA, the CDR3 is TGTGCCAGCAGCCGCACAGGGGGTCGGACTGAAGCTTTCTTT. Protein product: CASSRTGGRTEAFF.

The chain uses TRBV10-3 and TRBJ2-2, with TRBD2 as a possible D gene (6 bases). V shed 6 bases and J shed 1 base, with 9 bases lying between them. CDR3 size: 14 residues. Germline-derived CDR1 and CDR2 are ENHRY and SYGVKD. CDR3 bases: TGTGCCATCAGGTCCGGGGGGAACACCGGGGAGCTGTTTTTT. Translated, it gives CAIRSGGNTGELFF.

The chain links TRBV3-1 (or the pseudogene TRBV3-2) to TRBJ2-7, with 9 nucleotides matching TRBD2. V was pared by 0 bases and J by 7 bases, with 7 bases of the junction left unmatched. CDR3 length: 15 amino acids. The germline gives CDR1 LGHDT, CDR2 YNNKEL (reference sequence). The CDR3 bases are TGTGCCAGCAGCCAAGAGCGGGGGGGCCGTTGGGAGCAGTACTTC. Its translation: CASSQERGGRWEQYF.

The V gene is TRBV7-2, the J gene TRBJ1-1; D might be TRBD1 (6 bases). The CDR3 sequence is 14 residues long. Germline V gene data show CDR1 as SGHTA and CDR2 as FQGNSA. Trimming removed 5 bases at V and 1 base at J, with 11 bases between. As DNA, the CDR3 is TGTGCCAGCAGCAAAAACAGGGAGAACACTGAAGCTTTCTTT. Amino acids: CASSKNRENTEAFF.

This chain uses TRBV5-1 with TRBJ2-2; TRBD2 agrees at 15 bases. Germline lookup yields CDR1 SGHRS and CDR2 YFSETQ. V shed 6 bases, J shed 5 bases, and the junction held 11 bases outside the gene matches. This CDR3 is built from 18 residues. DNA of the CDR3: TGCGCCAGCAACTCCGTGGGACTAGCGGGGGGCGGTACCGGGGAGCTGTTTTTT. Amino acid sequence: CASNSVGLAGGGTGELFF.